This note documents a single T cell receptor beta chain sequence. In the source study's methods: Amplification of reference gene primers provided the estimated nucleated cell counts. Here immunoSEQ multiplex PCR was the method, and the copy in TCRdb shows in-frame clones only, minus some. The DNA gave D and trimming, while V, J and clone size come from that table. The sample lists about 70,000 clones, around 87% occurring once. There are 15 residues in the CDR3. The V end was cut by 0 bases, the J end by 6 bases, with 12 bases between. Germline V gives CDR1 SGHAT, CDR2 FQNNGV. The record originates from a study of blood T cell repertoires in COVID-19.

This TCR came from a man aged 50 to 59 with active COVID-19. The specimen was peripheral blood. The genes are TRBV11-2 and TRBJ2-1, with D possibly being TRBD2 (6 bases). The CDR3 region is CASSLDIGTGNEQFF. CDR3 coding DNA: TGTGCCAGCAGCTTAGATATTGGGACTGGCAATGAGCAGTTCTTC.